This T cell receptor beta chain emerged from a study of beta chain features in type 1 diabetes. Study-level background: The samples had roughly 110,000,000 sorted cells examined in all.

Sequencing targeted expressed TCRB transcripts, as all isolated RNA had been reverse transcribed. Libraries were prepared by immunoSEQ multiplex PCR; TCRdb keeps only in-frame clonotypes and omits some of them. The sample lists hundreds of thousands of clones; less than 20% were seen once. V shed 1 base and J shed 8 bases, with 10 bases lying between them. The CDR3 runs to 13 residues. The germline gives CDR1 SGHAT, CDR2 FQNNGV. Sequencing was carried out using naive CD4+ T cells from blood. The TCR sequence derives from a man between 18 and 29 years old in good health. The rearrangement uses TRBV11-2 and TRBJ2-3; D is perhaps TRBD2 (6 bases). The CDR3 is CASSLGGDATQYF. CDR3 nucleotides: TGTGCCAGCAGCTTAGGGGGGGATGCTACGCAGTATTTT.